One T cell receptor (beta chain) is described in this entry. Sequencing used immunoSEQ multiplex PCR; TCRdb keeps in-frame clones, though not all of them. This sample yields about 21,000 clones, of which over 75% are seen a single time; under 20% belongs to the top ten. This sample is drawn from a study of OX40 agonist ivuxolimab in advanced cancers. Study-wide context: Recorded diagnoses for dose-escalation patients were hepatocellular carcinoma, melanoma, renal cell or head and neck cancer.

Trimming shortened V by 3 bases and J by 2 bases, and 7 bases separated the two germline ends. There are 13 residues in the CDR3. The V gene's germline CDR1 is LNHDA and CDR2 SQIVND (reference sequence). The material sequenced was CD4+ or CD8+ T cells sorted from blood, taken in a trial of the OX40 agonist ivuxolimab. This sequence was found in an adult with an advanced solid tumor such as melanoma, head and neck, liver or kidney cancer. The chain joins TRBV19 to TRBJ1-1; D is unclear. CDR3 DNA sequence: TGTGCCAGTAGTATCGGCCCTAACACTGAAGCTTTCTTT. Encoded protein: CASSIGPNTEAFF.